This T cell receptor (beta chain) is from a study of T-cell memory formation after mild COVID-19. Study summary: Each donor largely had its own TCR clusters. Study conclusions and caveats: Mainly in CM and EM were contracting CD4+ clones; CD8+ were in EMRA.

5'RACE primed from the constant segment yielded TCR alpha and TCR beta cDNA libraries bearing sample barcodes and UMIs. TCRdb passed the 5' RACE reads through MiXCR, listing each CDR3 protein once. The sample comprises 100,000 to 150,000 distinct CDR3 sequences, approximately 5.9% of which are singletons, and over 2% rests with the top ten. The germline gives CDR1 SGHRS, CDR2 YFSETQ. V dropped 3 bases and J dropped 0 bases, with 12 bases sitting between them. The CDR3 runs to 16 residues. This clonotype was observed a few times. What it binds is not known. The chain is built from TRBV5-1 and TRBJ2-2; either TRBD1 or TRBD2 may supply D (6 bases each). Sequencing was carried out using PBMCs or a T cell subset sorted from them (not recorded which). This TCR came from an adult woman who had mild COVID-19 (a few samples of this study predate the infection). Cell type and time point are not known. The CDR3 loop reads CASSSRGTANTGELFF. In DNA form, the CDR3 reads TGCGCCAGCAGCTCTAGGGGGACTGCGAACACCGGGGAGCTGTTTTTT.